This T cell receptor (beta chain) was recovered during a study of blood T cell repertoires in COVID-19. Study at large: Acute and convalescent COVID-19 specimens originated in the United States, Italy and Spain. T cells, B-cell-depleted T cells, or PBMCs provided the cDNA or gDNA that served as material.

Germline assignment: CDR1 MNHEY and CDR2 SMNVEV (reference sequence). The ends lost 4 bases at V and 3 bases at J; junction bases unmatched: 6. The CDR3 has 16 amino acids. Only in-frame clones appear in the TCRdb table, and some are missing; sequencing was by immunoSEQ multiplex PCR. The sample includes about 80,000 clones, roughly 90% of them seen just once. The chain employs TRBV27 and TRBJ2-3; the match to TRBD2 covers 11 bases. The receptor's source is a woman older than 75 with active or convalescent COVID-19. The sample was peripheral blood. The CDR3, as DNA: TGTGCCAGCAGTTATACGACTAGCGGGATGACAGATACGCAGTATTTT. Its protein is CASSYTTSGMTDTQYF.